This entry describes one T cell receptor (beta chain). Its antigen is still unknown. Within one base of it there is no much larger clone, and no base qualities were kept. This specimen comes from a study of response to subunit inactivated influenza vaccine (dated 2018 in TCRdb). In terms of the full investigation: Deep quantitative profiling of the T cell receptor repertoire was used in the study to follow responses to a trivalent subunit inactivated influenza vaccine. Paper-wide results and their limitations: According to the authors, only a limited number of new T cells may be recruited by each seasonal influenza vaccination.

CDR3 length: 15 amino acids, cysteine to phenylalanine. Only CDR3 DNA remains: 45 bases, in frame from the first base. Deletion took 2 bases off V and 3 bases off J, with a span of 14 bases between the germline ends. CDR1 and CDR2 (LGHDT, YNNKEL) derive from the germline V gene (reference sequence). The library was prepared using RT-PCR. The listed sequencing device is Illumina HiSeq 2500. The public reads were quality trimmed at Q25 with fastp and then assembled into clones with MiXCR by TCRdb, keeping productive beta chains. Every entry covers one CDR3 protein and lists the most common genes and DNA from its rows. The sample yields about 170,000 distinct CDR3 sequences; approximately 12% were counted once. Jointly, the top ten make up around 28% of the sample. This same sample was also part of a study on T cells expressing NK-cell markers. Taken from the second paper: TCR beta cDNA libraries were prepared using 5'RACE template switching, which introduced a universal primer site and unique molecular identifiers. In sorted CD3+CD56+NKG2C+, CD3+CD56+NKG2C- and CD3+CD56-NKG2C+ T-cell subsets from several donors, TCR beta-chain repertoires were profiled. Of the eight sequenced donors, seven were found to be HCMV-seropositive and one was found to be HCMV-seronegative. To restrict sorting to alphabetaTCR-expressing T cells, an anti-gammadeltaTCR antibody was added in several experiments. In more than 5 donors, the dominant CD3+CD56+NKG2C+ clonotypes were found to rank among the top 10 CD8+ clonotypes and to make up roughly 1.0-7.5% of CD8+ T cells. Those dominant clonotypes were again the most abundant among CD3+CD56-NKG2C+ cells in a few donors, at roughly 28.3-60.1%. Whether the expanded NKG2C-expressing T cell clones were specific for HCMV antigens was left unclear. The eight sequenced donors were randomly selected healthy volunteers, three men and five women. HCMV serostatus was determined by detecting HCMV-specific IgG in serum with a commercial ELISA kit. Peripheral blood mononuclear cells were isolated from blood by Ficoll density gradient centrifugation. CD4+ and CD8+ T cells were isolated from PBMC by magnetic immunoseparation with Miltenyi isolation kits. cDNA synthesis was primed from the TCR beta constant segment, followed by two successive PCR amplification steps. Illumina HiSeq 2000/2500, MiSeq or NextSeq was used to sequence libraries as 2 x 150 bp reads. Reads were demultiplexed and grouped by UMI with MIGEC, and clonotypes were assembled and quantified with MiTCR. To exclude erroneous sequences, any TCR cDNA sequence not supported by at least two reads was discarded. The tcR package was used for downstream repertoire analysis, and clonotypes were matched across fractions by CDR3 nucleotide sequence plus V segment. VDJmatch was used to annotate antigen specificity against VDJdb, with one amino acid substitution in CDR3 permitted.

The sequence is built from TRBV3-1 and TRBJ2-7, with TRBD1 tentatively as D gene (6 bases match). The specimen was CD8+ T cells sorted from PBMCs, collected 12 days after vaccination. The receptor's source is a man in his fifties or sixties who received an inactivated influenza vaccine. Donor details come from another sample of the same person, matched by shared clones. The CDR3 region has the sequence CASSQSWTADYEQYF. The base sequence is TGTGCCAGCAGCCAATCCTGGACAGCCGACTACGAGCAGTACTTC.